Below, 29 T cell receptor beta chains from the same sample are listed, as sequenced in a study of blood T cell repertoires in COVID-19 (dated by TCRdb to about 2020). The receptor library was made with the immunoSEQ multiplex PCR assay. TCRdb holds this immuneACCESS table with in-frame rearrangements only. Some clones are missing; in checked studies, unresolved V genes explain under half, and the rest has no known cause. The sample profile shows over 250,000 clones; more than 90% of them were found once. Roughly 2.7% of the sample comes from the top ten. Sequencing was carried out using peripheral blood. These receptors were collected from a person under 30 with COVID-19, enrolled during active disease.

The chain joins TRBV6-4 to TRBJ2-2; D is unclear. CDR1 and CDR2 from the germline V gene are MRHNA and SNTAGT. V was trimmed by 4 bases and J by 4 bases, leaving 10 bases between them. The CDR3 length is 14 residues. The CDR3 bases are TGTGCCAGCAGTGCCCAACCGGGCACCGGGGAGCTGTTTTTT. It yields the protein CASSAQPGTGELFF.

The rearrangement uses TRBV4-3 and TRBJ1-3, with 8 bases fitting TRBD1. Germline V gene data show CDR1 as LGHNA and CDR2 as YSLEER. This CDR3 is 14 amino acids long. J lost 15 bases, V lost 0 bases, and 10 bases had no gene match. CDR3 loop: CASSQDWPGGEKYF. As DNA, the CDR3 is TGCGCCAGCAGCCAAGATTGGCCAGGGGGCGAGAAATATTTT.

CDR3 amino acids: CASRKDFKYQETQYF. In nucleotides, the CDR3 is TGCGCCAGTAGGAAGGACTTTAAGTACCAAGAGACCCAGTACTTC. The chain employs TRBV5-1 and TRBJ2-5; a possible D gene is TRBD2 (5 bases). The CDR3 spans 15 residues. The V end was cut by 8 bases, the J end by 0 bases, with 17 bases between. The germline V gene has CDR1 SGHRS and CDR2 YFSETQ.

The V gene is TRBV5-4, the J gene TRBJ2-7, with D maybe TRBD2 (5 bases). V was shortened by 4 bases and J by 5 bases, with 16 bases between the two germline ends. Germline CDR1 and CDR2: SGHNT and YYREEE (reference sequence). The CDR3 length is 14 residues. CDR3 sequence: CASSHASRGDEQYF. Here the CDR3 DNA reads TGTGCCAGCAGCCATGCTAGCCGTGGGGACGAGCAGTACTTC.

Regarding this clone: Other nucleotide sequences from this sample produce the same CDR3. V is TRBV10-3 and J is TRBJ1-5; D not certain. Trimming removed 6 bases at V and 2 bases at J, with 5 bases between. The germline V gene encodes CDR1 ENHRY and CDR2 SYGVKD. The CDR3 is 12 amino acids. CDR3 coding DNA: TGTGCCATCAGCGGGGGCAATCAGCCCCAGCATTTT. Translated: CAISGGNQPQHF.

The CDR3 region has the DNA TGTGCCAGCAGTTCCTCGGTCGGACAGGGGGGCGATGAGCAGTTCTTC. Translated, it gives CASSSSVGQGGDEQFF. The gene calls are TRBV28 and TRBJ2-1, with 10 bases identical to TRBD1. This CDR3 is built from 16 residues. V shed 4 bases, J shed 8 bases, and the junction held 11 bases outside the gene matches. Germline-derived CDR1 and CDR2 are MDHEN and SYDVKM.

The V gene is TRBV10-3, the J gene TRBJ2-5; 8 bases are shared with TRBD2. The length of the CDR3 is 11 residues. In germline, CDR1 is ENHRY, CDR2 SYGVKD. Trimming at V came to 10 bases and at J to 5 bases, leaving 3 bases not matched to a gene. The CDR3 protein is CASSGTETQYF. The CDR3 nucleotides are TGTGCCAGTAGCGGGACGGAGACCCAGTACTTC.

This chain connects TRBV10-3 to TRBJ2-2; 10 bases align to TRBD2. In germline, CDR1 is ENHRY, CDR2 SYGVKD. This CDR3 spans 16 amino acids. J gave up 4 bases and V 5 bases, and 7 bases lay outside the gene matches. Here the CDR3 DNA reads TGTGCCATCAGTCCCCCTAGCGGGAGTAGCACCGGGGAGCTGTTTTTT. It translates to CAISPPSGSSTGELFF.

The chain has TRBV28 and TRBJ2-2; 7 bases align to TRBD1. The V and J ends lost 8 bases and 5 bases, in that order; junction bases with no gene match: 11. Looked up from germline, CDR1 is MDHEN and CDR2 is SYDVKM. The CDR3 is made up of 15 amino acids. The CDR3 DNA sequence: TGTGCCAGCCTTGACAGGGTCTATAAGACCGGGGAGCTGTTTTTT. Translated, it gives CASLDRVYKTGELFF.

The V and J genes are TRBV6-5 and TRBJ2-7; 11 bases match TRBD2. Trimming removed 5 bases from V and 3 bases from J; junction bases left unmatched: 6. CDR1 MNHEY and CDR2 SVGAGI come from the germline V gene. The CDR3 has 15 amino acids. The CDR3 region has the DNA TGTGCCAGCAGTCAAACAACTAGCGGGAGCTACGAGCAGTACTTC. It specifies CASSQTTSGSYEQYF.

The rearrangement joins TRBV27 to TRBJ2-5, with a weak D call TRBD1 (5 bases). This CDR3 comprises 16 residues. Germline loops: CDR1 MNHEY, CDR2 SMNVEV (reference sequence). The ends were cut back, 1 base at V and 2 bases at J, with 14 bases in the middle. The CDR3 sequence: CASSLWAGSRQETQYF. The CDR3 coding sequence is TGTGCCAGCAGTTTATGGGCAGGGTCGCGGCAAGAGACCCAGTACTTC.

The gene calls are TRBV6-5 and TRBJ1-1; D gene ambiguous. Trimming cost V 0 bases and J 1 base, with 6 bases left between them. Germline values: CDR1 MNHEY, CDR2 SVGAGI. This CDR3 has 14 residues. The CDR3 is CASSYSAGNTEAFF. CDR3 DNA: TGTGCCAGCAGTTACTCGGCAGGGAACACTGAAGCTTTCTTT.

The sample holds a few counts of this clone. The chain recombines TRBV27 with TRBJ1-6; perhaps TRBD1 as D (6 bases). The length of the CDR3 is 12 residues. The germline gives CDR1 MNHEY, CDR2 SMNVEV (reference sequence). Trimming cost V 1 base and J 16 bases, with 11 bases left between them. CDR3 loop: CASSLLGQELHF. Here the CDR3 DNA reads TGTGCCAGCAGTTTATTGGGACAAGAGCTCCACTTT.

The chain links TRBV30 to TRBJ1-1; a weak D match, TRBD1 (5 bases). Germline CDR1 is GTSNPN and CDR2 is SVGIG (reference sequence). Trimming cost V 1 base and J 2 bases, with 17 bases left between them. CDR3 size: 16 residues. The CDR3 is CAWSGGVFLSNTEAFF. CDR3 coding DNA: TGTGCCTGGAGTGGGGGGGTCTTTCTTAGTAACACTGAAGCTTTCTTT.

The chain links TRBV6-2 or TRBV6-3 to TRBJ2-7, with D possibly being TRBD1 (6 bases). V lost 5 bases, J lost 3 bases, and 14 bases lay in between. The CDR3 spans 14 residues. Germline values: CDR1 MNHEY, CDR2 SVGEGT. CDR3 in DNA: TGTGCCAGCAGTCCCACGATACAGGGCTACGAGCAGTACTTC. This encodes CASSPTIQGYEQYF.

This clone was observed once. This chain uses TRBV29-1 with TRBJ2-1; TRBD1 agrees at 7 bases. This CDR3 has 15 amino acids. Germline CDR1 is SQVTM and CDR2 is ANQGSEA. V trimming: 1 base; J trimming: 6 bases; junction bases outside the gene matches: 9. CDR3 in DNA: TGCAGCGTTGAAGTACTCTCAGGGGGTGGCAATGAGCAGTTCTTC. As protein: CSVEVLSGGGNEQFF.

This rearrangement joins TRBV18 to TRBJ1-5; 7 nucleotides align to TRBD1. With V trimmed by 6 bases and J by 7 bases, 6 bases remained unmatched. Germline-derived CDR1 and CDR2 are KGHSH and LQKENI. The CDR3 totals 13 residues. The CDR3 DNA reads TGTGCCAGCTCGCTCGACAGGGACCAGCCCCAGCATTTT. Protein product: CASSLDRDQPQHF.

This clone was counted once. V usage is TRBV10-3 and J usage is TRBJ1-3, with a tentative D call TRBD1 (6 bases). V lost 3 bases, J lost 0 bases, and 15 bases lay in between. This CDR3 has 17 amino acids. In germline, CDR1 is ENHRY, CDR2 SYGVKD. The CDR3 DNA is TGTGCCATCAGTGACGGTCAACAGGGCTCCTCTGGAAACACCATATATTTT. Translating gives CAISDGQQGSSGNTIYF.

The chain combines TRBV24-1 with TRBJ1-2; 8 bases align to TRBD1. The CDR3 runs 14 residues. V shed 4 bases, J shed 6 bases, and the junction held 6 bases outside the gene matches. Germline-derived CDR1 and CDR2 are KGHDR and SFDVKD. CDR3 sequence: CATSDLDRGDGYTF. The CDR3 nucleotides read TGTGCCACCAGTGACCTAGACAGGGGTGATGGCTACACCTTC.

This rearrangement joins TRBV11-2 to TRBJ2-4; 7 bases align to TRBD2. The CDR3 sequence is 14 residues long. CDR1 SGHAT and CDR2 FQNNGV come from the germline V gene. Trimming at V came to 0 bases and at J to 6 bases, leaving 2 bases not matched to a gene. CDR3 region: CASSLDRLANIQYF. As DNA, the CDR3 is TGTGCCAGCAGCTTAGATCGACTAGCAAACATTCAGTACTTC. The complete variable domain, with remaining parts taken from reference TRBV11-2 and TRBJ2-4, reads EAGVAQSPRYKIIEKRQSVAFWCNPISGHATLYWYQQILGQGPKLLIQFQNNGVVDDSQLPKDRFSAERLKGVDSTLKIQPAKLEDSAVYLCASSLDRLANIQYFGAGTRLSVL.

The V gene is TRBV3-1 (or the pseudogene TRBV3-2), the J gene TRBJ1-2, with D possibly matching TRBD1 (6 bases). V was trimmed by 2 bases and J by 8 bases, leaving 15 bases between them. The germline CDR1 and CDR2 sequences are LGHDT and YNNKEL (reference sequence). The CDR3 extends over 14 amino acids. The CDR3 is CASSQQQGIVGYTF. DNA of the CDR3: TGTGCCAGCAGCCAACAACAGGGTATCGTAGGCTACACCTTC.

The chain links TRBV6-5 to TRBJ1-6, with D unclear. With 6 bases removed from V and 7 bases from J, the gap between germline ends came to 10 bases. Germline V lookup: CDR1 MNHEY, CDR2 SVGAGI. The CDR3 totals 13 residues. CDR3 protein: CASSDPANSPLHF. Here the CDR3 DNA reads TGTGCCAGCAGCGACCCAGCGAATTCACCCCTCCACTTT.

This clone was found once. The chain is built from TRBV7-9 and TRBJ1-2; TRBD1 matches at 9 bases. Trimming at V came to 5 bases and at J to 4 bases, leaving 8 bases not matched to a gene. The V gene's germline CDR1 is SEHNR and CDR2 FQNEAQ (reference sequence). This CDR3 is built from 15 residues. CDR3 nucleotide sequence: TGTGCCAGCAGCCCAGGACAGGGGATGAGCTATGGCTACACCTTC. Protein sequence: CASSPGQGMSYGYTF.

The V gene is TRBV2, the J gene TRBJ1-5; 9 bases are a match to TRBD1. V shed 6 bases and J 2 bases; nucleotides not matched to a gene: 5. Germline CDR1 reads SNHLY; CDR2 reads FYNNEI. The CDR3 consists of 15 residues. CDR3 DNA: TGTGCCAGCAGCGGACAGGGGATGGGCAATCAGCCCCAGCATTTT. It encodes CASSGQGMGNQPQHF.

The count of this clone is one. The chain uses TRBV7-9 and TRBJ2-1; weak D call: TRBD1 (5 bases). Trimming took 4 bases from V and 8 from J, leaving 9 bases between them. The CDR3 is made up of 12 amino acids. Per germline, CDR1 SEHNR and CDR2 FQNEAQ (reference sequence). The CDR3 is CASSSQGYEQFF. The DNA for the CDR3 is TGTGCCAGCAGCTCTCAGGGCTATGAGCAGTTCTTC.

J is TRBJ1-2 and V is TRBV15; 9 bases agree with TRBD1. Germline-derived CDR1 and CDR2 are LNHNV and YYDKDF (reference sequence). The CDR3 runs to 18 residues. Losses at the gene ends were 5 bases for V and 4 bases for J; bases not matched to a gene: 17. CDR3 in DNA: TGTGCCACCAGCGATACAGGCCCGGGACAGGGTGCGATCTATGGCTACACCTTC. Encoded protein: CATSDTGPGQGAIYGYTF.

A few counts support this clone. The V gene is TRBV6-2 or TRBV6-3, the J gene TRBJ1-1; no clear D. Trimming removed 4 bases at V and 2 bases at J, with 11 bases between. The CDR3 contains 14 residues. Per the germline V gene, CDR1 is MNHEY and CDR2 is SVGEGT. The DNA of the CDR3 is TGTGCCAGCAGTTTTTCGGCGACAAACACTGAAGCTTTCTTT. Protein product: CASSFSATNTEAFF.

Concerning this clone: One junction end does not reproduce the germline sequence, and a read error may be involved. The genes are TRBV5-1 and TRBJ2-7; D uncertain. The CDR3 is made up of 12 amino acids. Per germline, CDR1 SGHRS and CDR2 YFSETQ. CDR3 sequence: CASSLAGTAWDF. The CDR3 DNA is TGCGCCAGCAGCTTGGCCGGTACAGCTTGGGACTTC.

DNA for the CDR3: TGTGCCAGCAGCATGGACAGGACCTCTAACACTGAAGCTTTCTTT. It translates to CASSMDRTSNTEAFF. J is TRBJ1-1 and V is TRBV5-4; 7 bases fit TRBD1. The CDR3 runs 15 residues. V shed 4 bases, J shed 2 bases, and the junction held 8 bases outside the gene matches. Germline assignment: CDR1 SGHNT and CDR2 YYREEE (reference sequence).